These 9 T cell receptor beta chains share one sample of origin, sequenced in a study of beta chain features in type 1 diabetes. Of the isolated RNA, all was reverse transcribed, and so the sequenced material was expressed TCRB transcripts. Only in-frame clones appear in the TCRdb table, and some are missing; sequencing was by immunoSEQ multiplex PCR. The sample has about 110,000 clones; 40% are singletons. Source material: stem cell memory CD4+ T cells from blood. Receptors were obtained from a woman aged 18-35 years in good health.

V usage is TRBV25-1 and J usage is TRBJ1-5; no clear D. The germline V gene has CDR1 MGHDK and CDR2 SYGVNS. CDR3 length equals 14 residues. V was trimmed by 3 bases and J by 0 bases, leaving 6 bases between them. The DNA for the CDR3 is TGTGCCAGCAGTGACCACTATAGCAATCAGCCCCAGCATTTT. Encoded protein: CASSDHYSNQPQHF.

This clone appeared a single time. The J gene is TRBJ2-3, the V gene TRBV7-5; the D call TRBD2 from the table was never checked on the DNA. TRBV7-5 is annotated as a pseudogene. The CDR3 runs to 17 residues. CDR3 protein: CARSLVLASGRGYTQYF. For the CDR3, the DNA is TGTGCCAGAAGCTTAGTGCTGGCTAGCGGGCGAGGATATACGCAGTATTTT.

This clone was counted between two and nine times. The CDR3 spells CASSYPYPGGYGYTF. CDR3 nucleotide sequence: TGTGCCAGCAGTTATCCCTATCCGGGGGGGTATGGCTACACCTTC. This chain joins TRBV28 and TRBJ1-2, with D perhaps TRBD1 (5 bases). The V and J ends lost 4 bases and 5 bases respectively, with 17 bases between them. CDR3 length equals 15 residues. Germline lookup yields CDR1 MDHEN and CDR2 SYDVKM.

The chain has TRBV18 and TRBJ1-1, with D hard to call. The germline V gene encodes CDR1 KGHSH and CDR2 LQKENI. The CDR3 covers 12 residues. Trimming removed 4 bases from V and 6 bases from J, with 9 bases in between. CDR3 DNA: TGTGCCAGCTCACGTTGGGCAGCTGAAGCTTTCTTT. It is translated as CASSRWAAEAFF. Full variable domain (missing parts from reference TRBV18 and TRBJ1-1): NAGVMQNPRHLVRRRGQEARLRCSPMKGHSHVYWYRQLPEEGLKFMVYLQKENIIDESGMPKERFSAEFPKEGPSILRIQQVVRGDSAAYFCASSRWAAEAFFGQGTRLTVV.

In its sample, this clone was seen a few times. CDR3 nucleotide sequence: TGCGCCAGCAGCTTTGCGACAGCAATGAACACTGAAGCTTTCTTT. It is translated as CASSFATAMNTEAFF. The V call is TRBV5-1, the J call TRBJ1-1; D may be TRBD1 (5 bases). Trimming took off 2 bases at V and 0 bases at J, with 11 bases between the two ends. The CDR3 runs to 15 residues. CDR1 and CDR2 from the germline V gene are SGHRS and YFSETQ. The full variable domain, completed using reference TRBV5-1 and TRBJ1-1, is KAGVTQTPRYLIKTRGQQVTLSCSPISGHRSVSWYQQTPGQGLQFLFEYFSETQRNKGNFPGRFSGRQFSNSRSEMNVSTLELGDSALYLCASSFATAMNTEAFFGQGTRLTVV.

A few counts support this clone. The CDR3 reads CASSYSRVAQFF. CDR3 bases: TGTGCCAGCAGTTACTCTCGAGTAGCTCAGTTCTTC. The genes are TRBV6-5 and TRBJ2-1; D gene uncertain. The length of the CDR3 is 12 residues. The germline V gene encodes CDR1 MNHEY and CDR2 SVGAGI. Between the trimmed V and J ends, which lost 0 bases and 13 bases, there was a span of 10 bases.

This clone turned up a few times. V usage is TRBV7-9 and J usage is TRBJ2-1, with TRBD2 identical over 10 bases. Germline-derived CDR1 and CDR2 are SEHNR and FQNEAQ (reference sequence). The CDR3 consists of 17 residues. The V and J ends lost 3 bases and 5 bases, in that order; junction bases with no gene match: 10. The chain's CDR3 is CASSFPRSGRGHNEQFF. CDR3 nucleotide sequence: TGTGCCAGCAGCTTCCCCCGCAGCGGGAGGGGCCACAATGAGCAGTTCTTC.

J is TRBJ1-4 and V is TRBV30; 7 bases are a match to TRBD1. The junction had 6 bases not matched to a gene; V was cut back by 3 bases and J by 8 bases. CDR1 GTSNPN and CDR2 SVGIG come from the germline V gene (reference sequence). CDR3 size: 13 residues. The CDR3 sequence: CAWSDRAGEKLFF. DNA for the CDR3: TGTGCCTGGAGCGACAGGGCTGGCGAAAAACTGTTTTTT.

This clone has a single count. The rearrangement uses TRBV28 and TRBJ2-2; D gene unclear. The germline V gene has CDR1 MDHEN and CDR2 SYDVKM. The CDR3 totals 12 residues. The germline V and J ends were trimmed by 3 bases and 7 bases, with 6 bases remaining between them. The CDR3 loop is CASSFRGGELFF. CDR3 coding DNA: TGTGCCAGCAGTTTTCGAGGCGGGGAGCTGTTTTTT.